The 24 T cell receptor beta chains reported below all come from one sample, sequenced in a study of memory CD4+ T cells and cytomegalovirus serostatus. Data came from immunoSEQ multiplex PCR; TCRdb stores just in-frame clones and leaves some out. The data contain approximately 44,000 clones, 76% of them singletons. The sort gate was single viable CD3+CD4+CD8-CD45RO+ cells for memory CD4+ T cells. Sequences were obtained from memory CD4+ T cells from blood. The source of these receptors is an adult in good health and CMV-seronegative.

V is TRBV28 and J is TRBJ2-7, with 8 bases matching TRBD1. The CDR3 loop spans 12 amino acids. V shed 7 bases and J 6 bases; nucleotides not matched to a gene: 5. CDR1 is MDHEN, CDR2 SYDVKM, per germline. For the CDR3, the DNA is TGTGCCAGCAACCAGGACAGGGCCGAGCAGTACTTC. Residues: CASNQDRAEQYF.

The CDR3 loop is CASSRGVAGEGGNEQFF. The CDR3 DNA is TGTGCCAGCAGCCGCGGCGTAGCGGGAGAGGGGGGCAATGAGCAGTTCTTC. V and J are TRBV5-4 and TRBJ2-1, with TRBD2 identical over 9 bases. Germline V CDR1 and CDR2: SGHNT, YYREEE (reference sequence). The CDR3 has 17 residues. V trimming: 4 bases; J trimming: 6 bases; junction bases outside the gene matches: 14.

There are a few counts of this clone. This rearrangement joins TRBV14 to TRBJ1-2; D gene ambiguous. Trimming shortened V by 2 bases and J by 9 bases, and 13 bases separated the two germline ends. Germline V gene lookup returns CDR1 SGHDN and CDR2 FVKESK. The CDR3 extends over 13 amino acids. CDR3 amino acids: CASSQILGERYTF. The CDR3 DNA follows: TGTGCCAGCAGCCAAATCCTCGGCGAACGCTACACCTTC.

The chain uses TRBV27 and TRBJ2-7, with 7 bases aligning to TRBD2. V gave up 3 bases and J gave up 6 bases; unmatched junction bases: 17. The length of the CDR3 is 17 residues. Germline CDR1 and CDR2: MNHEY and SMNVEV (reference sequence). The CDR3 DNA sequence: TGTGCCAGCAGTTTCTCCCTGGCGGGAGCCCCGGGGTTCGAGCAGTACTTC. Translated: CASSFSLAGAPGFEQYF.

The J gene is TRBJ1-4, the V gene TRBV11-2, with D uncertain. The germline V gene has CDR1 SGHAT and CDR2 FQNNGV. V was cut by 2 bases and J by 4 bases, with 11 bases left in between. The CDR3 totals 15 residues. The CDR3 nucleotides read TGTGCCAGCAGCTTAAGGCAGGCGTTTAATGAAAAACTGTTTTTT. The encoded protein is CASSLRQAFNEKLFF. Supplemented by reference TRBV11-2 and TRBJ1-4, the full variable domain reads EAGVAQSPRYKIIEKRQSVAFWCNPISGHATLYWYQQILGQGPKLLIQFQNNGVVDDSQLPKDRFSAERLKGVDSTLKIQPAKLEDSAVYLCASSLRQAFNEKLFFGSGTQLSVL.

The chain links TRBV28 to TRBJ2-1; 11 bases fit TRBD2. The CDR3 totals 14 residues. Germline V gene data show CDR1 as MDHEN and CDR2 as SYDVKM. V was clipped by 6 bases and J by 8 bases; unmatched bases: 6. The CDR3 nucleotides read TGTGCCAGCAGGCCTAGCGGGAGGTTCGATGAGCAGTTCTTC. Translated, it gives CASRPSGRFDEQFF.

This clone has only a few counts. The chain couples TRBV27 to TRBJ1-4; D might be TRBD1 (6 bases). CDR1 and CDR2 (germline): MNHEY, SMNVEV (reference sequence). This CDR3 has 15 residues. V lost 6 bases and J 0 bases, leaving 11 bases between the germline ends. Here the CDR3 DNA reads TGTGCCAGCAGAAACGGGGGCGCAACTAATGAAAAACTGTTTTTT. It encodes CASRNGGATNEKLFF. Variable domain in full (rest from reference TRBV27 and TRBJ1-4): EAQVTQNPRYLITVTGKKLTVTCSQNMNHEYMSWYRQDPGLGLRQIYYSMNVEVTDKGDVPEGYKVSRKEKRNFPLILESPSPNQTSLYFCASRNGGATNEKLFFGSGTQLSVL.

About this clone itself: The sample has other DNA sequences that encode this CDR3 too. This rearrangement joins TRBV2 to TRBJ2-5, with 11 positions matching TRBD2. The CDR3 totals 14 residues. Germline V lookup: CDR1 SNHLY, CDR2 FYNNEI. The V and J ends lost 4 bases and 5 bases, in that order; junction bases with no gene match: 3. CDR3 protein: CASSGLAGGETQYF. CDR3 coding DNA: TGTGCCAGCAGTGGATTAGCGGGAGGGGAGACCCAGTACTTC. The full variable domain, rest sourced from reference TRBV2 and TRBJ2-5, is EPEVTQTPSHQVTQMGQEVILRCVPISNHLYFYWYRQILGQKVEFLVSFYNNEISEKSEIFDDQFSVERPDGSNFTLKIRSTKLEDSAMYFCASSGLAGGETQYFGPGTRLLVL.

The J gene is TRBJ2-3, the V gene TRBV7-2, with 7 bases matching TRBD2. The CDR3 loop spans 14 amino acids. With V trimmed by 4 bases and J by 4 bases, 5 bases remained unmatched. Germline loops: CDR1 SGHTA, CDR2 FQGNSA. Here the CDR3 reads CASSSIAGADTQYF. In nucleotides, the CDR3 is TGTGCCAGCAGCTCAATAGCGGGCGCAGATACGCAGTATTTT.

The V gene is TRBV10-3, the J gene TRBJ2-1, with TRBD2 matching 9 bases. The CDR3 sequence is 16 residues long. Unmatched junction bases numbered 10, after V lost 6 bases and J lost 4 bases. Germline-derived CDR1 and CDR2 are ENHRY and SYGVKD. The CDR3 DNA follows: TGTGCCATCAGCCCACAAGCTAGCGGGGCTTACAATGAGCAGTTCTTC. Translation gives CAISPQASGAYNEQFF.

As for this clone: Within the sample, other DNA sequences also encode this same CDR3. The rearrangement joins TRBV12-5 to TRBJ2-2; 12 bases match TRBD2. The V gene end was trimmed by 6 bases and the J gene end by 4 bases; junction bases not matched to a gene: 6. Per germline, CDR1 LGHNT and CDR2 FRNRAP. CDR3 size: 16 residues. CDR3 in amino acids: CASGPSGRVGTGELFF. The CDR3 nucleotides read TGTGCTAGTGGGCCTAGCGGGAGGGTCGGCACCGGGGAGCTGTTTTTT. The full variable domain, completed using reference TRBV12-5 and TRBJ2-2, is DARVTQTPRHKVTEMGQEVTMRCQPILGHNTVFWYRQTMMQGLELLAYFRNRAPLDDSGMPKDRFSAEMPDATLATLKIQPSEPRDSAVYFCASGPSGRVGTGELFFGEGSRLTVL.

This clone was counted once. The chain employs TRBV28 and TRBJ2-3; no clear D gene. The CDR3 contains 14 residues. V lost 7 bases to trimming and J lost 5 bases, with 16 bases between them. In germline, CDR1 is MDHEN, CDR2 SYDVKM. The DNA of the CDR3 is TGTGCCAGCACGAACGACCACGGTGAAGATACGCAGTATTTT. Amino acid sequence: CASTNDHGEDTQYF.

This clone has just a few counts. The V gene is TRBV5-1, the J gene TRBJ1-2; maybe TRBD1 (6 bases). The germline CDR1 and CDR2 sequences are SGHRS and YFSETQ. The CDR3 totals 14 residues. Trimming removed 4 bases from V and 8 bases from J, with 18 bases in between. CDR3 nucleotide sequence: TGCGCCAGCAGCCTCCAACAGCGGGGGGGCGGCTACACCTTC. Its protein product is CASSLQQRGGGYTF.

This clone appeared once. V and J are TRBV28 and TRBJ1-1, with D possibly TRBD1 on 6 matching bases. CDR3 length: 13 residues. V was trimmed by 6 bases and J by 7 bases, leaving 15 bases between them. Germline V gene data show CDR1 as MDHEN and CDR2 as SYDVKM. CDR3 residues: CASRGQIQFEAFF. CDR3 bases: TGTGCCAGCAGGGGACAAATCCAGTTTGAAGCTTTCTTT.

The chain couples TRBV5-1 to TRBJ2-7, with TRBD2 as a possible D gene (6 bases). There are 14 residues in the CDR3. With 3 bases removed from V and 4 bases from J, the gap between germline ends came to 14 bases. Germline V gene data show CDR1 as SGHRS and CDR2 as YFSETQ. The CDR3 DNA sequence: TGCGCCAGCAGCTGGGGGGATGCCAAATACGAGCAGTACTTC. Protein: CASSWGDAKYEQYF.

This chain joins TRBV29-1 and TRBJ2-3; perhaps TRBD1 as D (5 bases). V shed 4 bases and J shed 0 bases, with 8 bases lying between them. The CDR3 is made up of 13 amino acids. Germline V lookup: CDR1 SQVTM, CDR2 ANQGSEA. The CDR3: CSVGAGSTDTQYF. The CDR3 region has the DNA TGCAGCGTTGGCGCAGGGAGCACAGATACGCAGTATTTT.

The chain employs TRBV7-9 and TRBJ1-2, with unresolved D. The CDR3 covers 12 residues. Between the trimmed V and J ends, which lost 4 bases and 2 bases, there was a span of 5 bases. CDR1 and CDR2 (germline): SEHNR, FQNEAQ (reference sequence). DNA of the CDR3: TGTGCCAGCAGCTACAACAACTATGGCTACACCTTC. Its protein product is CASSYNNYGYTF.

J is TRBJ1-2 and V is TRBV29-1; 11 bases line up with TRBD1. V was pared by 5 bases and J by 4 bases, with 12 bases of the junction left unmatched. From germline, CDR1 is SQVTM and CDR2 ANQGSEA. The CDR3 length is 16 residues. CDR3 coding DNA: TGCAGCGTTTATACTCCCCCGGGACAGGGGGGCTATGGCTACACCTTC. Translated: CSVYTPPGQGGYGYTF.

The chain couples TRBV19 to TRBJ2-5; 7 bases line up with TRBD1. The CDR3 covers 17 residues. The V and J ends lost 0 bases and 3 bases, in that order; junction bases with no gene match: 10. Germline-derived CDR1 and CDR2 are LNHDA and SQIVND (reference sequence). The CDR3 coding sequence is TGTGCCAGTAGTATAGATATAAGGGGGACAGTAAAAGAGACCCAGTACTTC. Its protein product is CASSIDIRGTVKETQYF.

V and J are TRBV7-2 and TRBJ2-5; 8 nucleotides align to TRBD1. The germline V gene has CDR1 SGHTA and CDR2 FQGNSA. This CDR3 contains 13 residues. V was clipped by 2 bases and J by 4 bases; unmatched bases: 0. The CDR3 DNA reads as TGTGCCAGCAGCTTAACAGGGGGAGAGACCCAGTACTTC. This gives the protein CASSLTGGETQYF.

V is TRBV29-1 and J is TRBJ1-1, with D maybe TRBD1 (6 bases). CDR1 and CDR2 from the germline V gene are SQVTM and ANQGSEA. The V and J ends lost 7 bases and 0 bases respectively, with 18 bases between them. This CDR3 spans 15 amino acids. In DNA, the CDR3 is TGCAGCGCCCGATCGACAGGTAGCATGAACACTGAAGCTTTCTTT. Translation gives CSARSTGSMNTEAFF.

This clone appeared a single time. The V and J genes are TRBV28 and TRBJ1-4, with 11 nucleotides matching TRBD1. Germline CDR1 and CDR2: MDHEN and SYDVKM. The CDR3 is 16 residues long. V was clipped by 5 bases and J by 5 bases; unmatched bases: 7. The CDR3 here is CASSPDRGPVNEKLFF. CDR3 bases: TGTGCCAGCAGTCCGGACAGGGGGCCCGTAAATGAAAAACTGTTTTTT.

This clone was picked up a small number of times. CDR3 nucleotide sequence: TGTGCCAGCAGCCCCTCTAGTTGGACTGAGACCCAGTACTTC. This gives the protein CASSPSSWTETQYF. V usage is TRBV9 and J usage is TRBJ2-5, with D possibly matching TRBD2 (5 bases). The CDR3 runs 14 residues. V dropped 4 bases and J dropped 5 bases, with 15 bases sitting between them. Germline CDR1 is SGDLS and CDR2 is YYNGEE.

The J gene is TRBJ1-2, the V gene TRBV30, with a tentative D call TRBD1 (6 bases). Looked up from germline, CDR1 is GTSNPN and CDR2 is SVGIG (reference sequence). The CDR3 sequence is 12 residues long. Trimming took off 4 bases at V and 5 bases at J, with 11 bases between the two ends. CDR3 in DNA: TGTGCCTGGACCGGGGGGGCATATGGCTACACCTTC. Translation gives CAWTGGAYGYTF.